This T cell receptor (beta chain) was captured by sequencing in a study of T cells in localized non-small cell lung cancer. A remark on this clone: What it binds is unknown.

General study points: When the top 100 tumor clones were examined, a median approximately 62 of them also appeared in the adjacent lung, which was paired and uninvolved.

Germline CDR1 and CDR2: SNHLY and FYNNEI. Trimming cost V 6 bases and J 4 bases; bases outside gene matches: 5. This CDR3 region has 13 residues. Only in-frame clones appear in the TCRdb table, and some are missing; sequencing was by immunoSEQ multiplex PCR. Among some 30,000 clones listed, around 93% were seen once. This material consisted of peripheral blood mononuclear cells, taken before any cancer treatment. V is TRBV2 and J is TRBJ1-1, with TRBD1 matching over 7 bases. The receptor's source is a female donor at least 60 years old with stage II lung adenocarcinoma. The CDR3 spells CASRTGLSTEAFF. CDR3 bases: TGTGCCAGCAGGACAGGGTTGTCCACTGAAGCTTTCTTT.